Detailed here is one TCR beta chain. This sample was included in a study of identifying expanded T cells in peripheral blood. Libraries were prepared by immunoSEQ multiplex PCR; TCRdb keeps only in-frame clonotypes and omits some of them. Seen here are more than 85,000 clones, roughly 88% observed once, and the top ten hold 14%. This receptor was taken from a person aged 18-69 years in good health. The sample was blood.

CDR3 residues: CASSLGHLNTEAFF. CDR3 DNA: TGTGCCAGCAGCCTGGGACATTTGAACACTGAAGCTTTCTTT. The genes are TRBV7-9 and TRBJ1-1; TRBD1 is a possible D gene (6 bases). The germline V gene has CDR1 SEHNR and CDR2 FQNEAQ (reference sequence). The CDR3 consists of 14 residues. Trimming took off 5 bases at V and 0 bases at J, with 10 bases between the two ends. Together with reference TRBV7-9 and TRBJ1-1, the CDR3 gives the full variable domain: DTGVSQNPRHKITKRGQNVTFRCDPISEHNRLYWYRQTLGQGPEFLTYFQNEAQLEKSRLLSDRFSAERPKGSFSTLEIQRTEQGDSAMYLCASSLGHLNTEAFFGQGTRLTVV.